This passage covers 32 T cell receptor beta chains from one sample sequenced in a study of T cell responses to AZD1222 COVID-19 vaccine. The repertoire was sequenced with immunoSEQ multiplex PCR; TCRdb's copy has only in-frame clones and lacks some. The top ten hold 7.9% of the sample, which has some 140,000 clones, 75% to 85% seen once. The sample here was peripheral blood, taken 28 days after the second dose of the MenACWY control vaccine. These receptors were taken from an adult who received the MenACWY meningococcal vaccine as a control.

This clone was seen a handful of times. The gene calls are TRBV19 and TRBJ2-7, with D possibly matching TRBD2 (7 bases). Germline CDR1 and CDR2: LNHDA and SQIVND (reference sequence). The CDR3 sequence is 12 residues long. Between the trimmed V and J ends, which lost 8 bases and 3 bases, there was a span of 11 bases. The CDR3 spells CASGRGDYEQYF. CDR3 nucleotide sequence: TGTGCCAGTGGGAGGGGGGACTACGAGCAGTACTTC.

The V gene is TRBV28, the J gene TRBJ1-2; a possible D gene is TRBD1 (5 bases). Per the germline V gene, CDR1 is MDHEN and CDR2 is SYDVKM. The V gene lost 7 bases and the J gene lost 4 bases, with 13 bases spanning the gap. The CDR3 is 13 residues long. The CDR3 coding sequence is TGTGCCAGCACCGAGGGACGGATCTATGGCTACACCTTC. This encodes CASTEGRIYGYTF.

This clone has just one count. The gene calls are TRBV5-6 and TRBJ2-5, with D perhaps TRBD1 (5 bases). TRBJ2-7 matches the DNA end more closely, so the J call is doubtful. This CDR3 region has 13 residues. CDR1 is SGHDT and CDR2 is YYEEEE in the germline V gene. For the CDR3, the DNA is TGTGCCAGCAGCTTGGGCAGGGCCCGCGAGCAGTACTTC. Its protein product is CASSLGRAREQYF.

This clone was detected only once. The chain has TRBV19 and TRBJ1-4; TRBD1 agrees at 11 bases. The germline V gene has CDR1 LNHDA and CDR2 SQIVND (reference sequence). Trimming took 5 bases from V and 8 from J; bases not matched to a gene: 4. The CDR3 consists of 14 residues. CDR3 bases: TGTGCCAGTAGTCCGGGACAGGGGGGAGAAAAACTGTTTTTT. It encodes CASSPGQGGEKLFF.

The chain is built from TRBV12-5 and TRBJ1-5; perhaps TRBD1 as D (5 bases). This CDR3 contains 17 residues. Germline CDR1 and CDR2: LGHNT and FRNRAP. Trimming removed 6 bases from V and 2 bases from J, with 20 bases in between. The DNA for the CDR3 is TGTGCTAGTGGGCGTTATGGCGCCGGCAGGGGCAATCAGCCCCAGCATTTT. Its translation: CASGRYGAGRGNQPQHF.

On this clone: The junction does not match germline at one end; this may be a read error. The rearrangement links TRBV3-1 (or the pseudogene TRBV3-2) to TRBJ1-1; 7 bases agree with TRBD1. Germline loops: CDR1 LGHDT, CDR2 YNNKEL (reference sequence). This CDR3 spans 14 amino acids. Here the CDR3 DNA reads TGTGCCAGAAGCACCGGGACAGCGCATCTCGAAGGTTTCTTT. Residues: CARSTGTAHLEGFF.

Written as DNA, the CDR3 is TGTGCCAGCAGCCCGTGGGGACAGGGGTTAGGTGGCTACACCTTC. Translating gives CASSPWGQGLGGYTF. The chain links TRBV7-3 to TRBJ1-2; 10 bases agree with TRBD1. J lost 7 bases, V lost 5 bases, and 10 bases had no gene match. Looked up from germline, CDR1 is SGHTA and CDR2 is FQGTGA. CDR3 size: 15 residues. The full variable domain, with the rest looked up from reference TRBV7-3 and TRBJ1-2, is GAGVSQTPSNKVTEKGKYVELRCDPISGHTALYWYRQSLGQGPEFLIYFQGTGAADDSGLPNDRFFAVRPEGSVSTLKIQRTERGDSAVYLCASSPWGQGLGGYTFGSGTRLTVV.

The rearrangement joins TRBV4-2 to TRBJ2-3; TRBD2 matches at 14 bases. This CDR3 has 16 amino acids. Germline V gives CDR1 LGHNA, CDR2 YNFKEQ. Losses at the gene ends were 0 bases for V and 5 bases for J; bases not matched to a gene: 1. The CDR3 region is CASSQDGTSGGDTQYF. The CDR3 nucleotides read TGTGCCAGCAGCCAAGATGGGACTAGCGGGGGAGATACGCAGTATTTT.

This chain links TRBV18 with TRBJ1-1, with D perhaps TRBD1 (6 bases). The CDR3 sequence is 14 residues long. Per germline, CDR1 KGHSH and CDR2 LQKENI. Between the trimmed V and J ends, which lost 2 bases and 4 bases, there was a span of 11 bases. The CDR3: CASSPGTFGTEAFF. The CDR3 DNA sequence: TGTGCCAGCTCACCAGGGACATTCGGCACTGAAGCTTTCTTT.

The V call is TRBV5-5, the J call TRBJ1-5; D unclear. Germline values: CDR1 SGHKS, CDR2 YYEKEE (reference sequence). This CDR3 has 14 amino acids. Between the trimmed V and J ends, which lost 1 base and 3 bases, there was a span of 8 bases. CDR3 DNA: TGTGCCAGCAGCTTGTTAGGGTTCAATCAGCCCCAGCATTTT. It specifies CASSLLGFNQPQHF.

V gene TRBV5-6 combines with J gene TRBJ1-2; D is undetermined. The V end was cut by 0 bases, the J end by 8 bases, with 11 bases between. The CDR3 length is 13 residues. Germline V gene data show CDR1 as SGHDT and CDR2 as YYEEEE. CDR3 loop: CASSLDYVGGYTF. The CDR3 DNA sequence: TGTGCCAGCAGCTTGGATTATGTTGGGGGCTACACCTTC.

The rearrangement joins TRBV7-9 to TRBJ1-5; the D gene is possibly TRBD1 (5 bases). Looked up from germline, CDR1 is SEHNR and CDR2 is FQNEAQ (reference sequence). V lost 4 bases and J lost 5, with 21 bases in between. The CDR3 is 17 amino acids. The CDR3 DNA follows: TGTGCCAGCAGCTCCGGCAGGGTAGGTCGAAATCATCAGCCCCAGCATTTT. Translation: CASSSGRVGRNHQPQHF.

V and J are TRBV7-9 and TRBJ2-5; D could derive from TRBD1 or TRBD2 (5 bases each). V was shortened by 5 bases and J by 4 bases, with 14 bases between the two germline ends. CDR1 and CDR2 from the germline V gene are SEHNR and FQNEAQ (reference sequence). This CDR3 has 14 amino acids. The CDR3 DNA is TGTGCCAGCAGCCCTGGGGCTAGCAGAGAGACCCAGTACTTC. Amino acids: CASSPGASRETQYF.

This rearrangement joins TRBV5-6 to TRBJ1-1, with TRBD1 as a possible D gene (5 bases). V dropped 0 bases and J dropped 5 bases, with 11 bases sitting between them. In germline, CDR1 is SGHDT, CDR2 YYEEEE. The CDR3 contains 14 residues. CDR3 in DNA: TGTGCCAGCAGCTTGGTATCCAGGGCTACTGAAGCTTTCTTT. Translation: CASSLVSRATEAFF.

The rearrangement joins TRBV11-2 to TRBJ1-1; tentatively, D is TRBD1 (5 bases). V dropped 3 bases and J dropped 2 bases, with 10 bases sitting between them. In germline, CDR1 is SGHAT, CDR2 FQNNGV. CDR3 size: 14 residues. The CDR3 coding sequence is TGTGCCAGCAGCTTCGGGGACTTTAACACTGAAGCTTTCTTT. This translates into CASSFGDFNTEAFF.

The chain carries TRBV3-1 (or the pseudogene TRBV3-2) and TRBJ2-7, with 8 bases matching TRBD2. The germline V gene encodes CDR1 LGHDT and CDR2 YNNKEL (reference sequence). This CDR3 contains 13 residues. Unmatched junction bases numbered 0, after V lost 1 base and J lost 4 bases. The CDR3 region is CASSQAGGYEQYV. The DNA for the CDR3 is TGTGCCAGCAGCCAAGCGGGGGGGTACGAGCAGTACGTC.

V and J are TRBV27 and TRBJ2-2; D call uncertain. The germline CDR1 and CDR2 sequences are MNHEY and SMNVEV (reference sequence). CDR3 length: 14 amino acids. Trimming stripped 6 bases from V and 0 bases from J, with 8 bases between. The CDR3 sequence: CASSPSPNTGELFF. CDR3 DNA sequence: TGTGCCAGCAGCCCGTCACCGAACACCGGGGAGCTGTTTTTT.

The chain recombines TRBV25-1 with TRBJ2-5; D might be TRBD1 (6 bases). Trimming stripped 5 bases from V and 1 base from J, with 14 bases between. This CDR3 contains 15 residues. CDR1 is MGHDK and CDR2 is SYGVNS in the germline V gene. The CDR3 nucleotides are TGTGCCAGCAGTCACCCCCTGGGGGCCCAAGAGACCCAGTACTTC. Encoded protein: CASSHPLGAQETQYF. Full variable domain (outside the CDR3, taken from reference TRBV25-1 and TRBJ2-5): EADIYQTPRYLVIGTGKKITLECSQTMGHDKMYWYQQDPGMELHLIHYSYGVNSTEKGDLSSESTVSRIRTEHFPLTLESARPSHTSQYLCASSHPLGAQETQYFGPGTRLLVL.

The chain employs TRBV11-3 and TRBJ2-7, with 10 bases that match TRBD1. V gave up 1 base and J gave up 6 bases; unmatched junction bases: 12. There are 17 residues in the CDR3. Germline V gene sequence: CDR1 SGHNT, CDR2 YENEEA. The DNA for the CDR3 is TGTGCCAGCAGCTTAGTGTGTTGGGACAGGGGAACCTGCGAGCAGTACGTC. Translated: CASSLVCWDRGTCEQYV.

The DNA for the CDR3 is TGCAGTGCTAGTTCTTGGGAGGGGGGCTCCTACAATGAGCAGTTCTTC. Its protein is CSASSWEGGSYNEQFF. V usage is TRBV20-1 and J usage is TRBJ2-1; a weak D match, TRBD2 (7 bases). The CDR3 sequence is 16 residues long. V shed 3 bases and J shed 0 bases, with 15 bases lying between them. CDR1 DFQATT and CDR2 SNEGSKA come from the germline V gene (reference sequence).

V and J are TRBV3-1 (or the pseudogene TRBV3-2) and TRBJ2-7; D is uncertain. Germline V gives CDR1 LGHDT, CDR2 YNNKEL (reference sequence). V was pared by 8 bases and J by 4 bases, with 21 bases between. The CDR3 loop spans 15 amino acids. CDR3 coding DNA: TGTGCCAGCTACTACTTGGGGTTGTCAAAGTACGAGCAGTACGTC. The encoded protein is CASYYLGLSKYEQYV.

This clone was counted once. CDR3 DNA sequence: TGTGCCAGCAGCTGGGGCAGCCAAAATCAGCCCCAGCATTTT. Its translation: CASSWGSQNQPQHF. The chain couples TRBV7-9 to TRBJ1-5; tentatively, D is TRBD1 (5 bases). The CDR3 totals 14 residues. Germline V CDR1 and CDR2: SEHNR, FQNEAQ (reference sequence). Trimming stripped 4 bases from V and 4 bases from J, with 11 bases between.

The chain recombines TRBV28 with TRBJ1-2; TRBD1 agrees at 11 bases. Germline V lookup: CDR1 MDHEN, CDR2 SYDVKM. The CDR3 has 17 amino acids. The V and J ends lost 1 base and 1 base, in that order; junction bases with no gene match: 5. CDR3 nucleotide sequence: TGTGCCAGCAGTTTATCTGGACAGGGGGCACTTAACTATGGCTACACCTTC. Its translation is CASSLSGQGALNYGYTF.

This clone has a handful of counts. The rearrangement links TRBV5-5 to TRBJ2-1, with 12 bases matching TRBD2. Germline CDR1 is SGHKS and CDR2 is YYEKEE (reference sequence). Trimming cost V 0 bases and J 9 bases; bases outside gene matches: 10. CDR3 length: 17 amino acids. The CDR3 spells CASSLAGASGRAREQFF. The CDR3 region has the DNA TGTGCCAGCAGCTTGGCCGGGGCTAGCGGGAGGGCCCGTGAGCAGTTCTTC.

This clone was found a few times. This rearrangement joins TRBV5-4 to TRBJ1-2, with a weak D call TRBD1 (6 bases). The length of the CDR3 is 13 residues. Deletions cut 5 bases from V and 7 bases from J, with 15 bases between. CDR1 SGHNT and CDR2 YYREEE come from the germline V gene (reference sequence). The CDR3 DNA sequence: TGTGCCAGCAGAGGGGGAGGGGCGGGTGGCTACACCTTC. Translated, it gives CASRGGGAGGYTF.

In the case of this clone: One end of the junction is discordant with germline, which a read error may explain. The V and J genes are TRBV29-1 and TRBJ1-2; D call uncertain. Germline-derived CDR1 and CDR2 are SQVTM and ANQGSEA. The CDR3 totals 12 residues. CDR3: CNVGHPNYGYTF. The CDR3 DNA reads as TGCAACGTTGGGCATCCGAACTATGGCTACACCTTC.

This chain links TRBV7-9 with TRBJ1-3; D not resolved. V gave up 5 bases and J gave up 4 bases, with 18 bases separating them. Germline lookup yields CDR1 SEHNR and CDR2 FQNEAQ (reference sequence). This CDR3 contains 16 residues. This CDR3 reads CASSPRLGDRGNTIYF. CDR3 DNA sequence: TGTGCCAGCAGCCCCAGACTCGGGGATAGGGGAAACACCATATATTTT.

The chain combines TRBV27 with TRBJ1-2, with 9 nucleotides matching TRBD1. Trimming cost V 3 bases and J 5 bases; bases outside gene matches: 10. The germline V gene has CDR1 MNHEY and CDR2 SMNVEV (reference sequence). This CDR3 contains 16 residues. The CDR3 DNA is TGTGCCAGCAGTTTGCTATCAACAGGGGGCGGGTATGGCTACACCTTC. Its translation: CASSLLSTGGGYGYTF.

The chain is built from TRBV10-3 and TRBJ1-2; D is unclear. Looked up from germline, CDR1 is ENHRY and CDR2 is SYGVKD. Trimming stripped 2 bases from V and 4 bases from J, with 8 bases between. This CDR3 region has 13 residues. CDR3: CAISEEQRYGYTF. In DNA, the CDR3 is TGTGCCATCAGTGAGGAACAGCGCTATGGCTACACCTTC.

This clone was detected only once. Within the sample, other DNA sequences also encode this same CDR3. This chain connects TRBV5-6 to TRBJ1-5; D gene unclear. CDR3 length: 14 amino acids. Germline V gene sequence: CDR1 SGHDT, CDR2 YYEEEE. Between the trimmed V and J ends, which lost 2 bases and 5 bases, there was a span of 11 bases. The CDR3 nucleotides read TGTGCCAGCAGCTTCTCGGGCTCTTATCAGCCCCAGCATTTT. Its protein product is CASSFSGSYQPQHF.

This clone was recorded only once. The V call is TRBV27, the J call TRBJ1-5; 9 positions match TRBD1. This CDR3 comprises 16 residues. CDR1 and CDR2 from the germline V gene are MNHEY and SMNVEV (reference sequence). The J segment lost 3 bases and the V segment lost 6 bases, leaving 9 bases of the junction unmatched. The CDR3 here is CASRRVGTGPNQPQHF. CDR3 nucleotides: TGTGCCAGCAGGAGAGTCGGGACAGGGCCCAATCAGCCCCAGCATTTT.

The chain uses TRBV21-1 and TRBJ2-5; TRBD1, the table's D call, was not compared with the DNA. TRBV21-1 is given as a pseudogene. There are 14 residues in the CDR3. This CDR3 reads CASSKGQGAGTQYF. As DNA, the CDR3 is TGTGCCAGCAGCAAAGGACAGGGGGCTGGGACCCAGTACTTC.